Included here is one T cell receptor beta chain sequence, with context. Antigen unknown. From the RT-PCR reads, TCRdb called clonotypes with MiXCR, one entry per CDR3 protein. The table shows 450,000 to 600,000 distinct CDR3 sequences, with about 7.6% occurring only once. This specimen comes from a study of response to subunit inactivated influenza vaccine. General study results and limits: It was suggested by the authors that few new T cells are recruited by each seasonal influenza vaccination.

The CDR3 consists of 17 residues. The germline V gene has CDR1 SGHRS and CDR2 YFSETQ. The V segment lost 0 bases and the J segment 0 bases; nucleotides outside the gene matches: 7. The sequencing here drew on PBMCs from blood, taken around 25 months after vaccination. The V call is TRBV5-1, the J call TRBJ2-3; 7 bases align to TRBD2. The receptor comes from a man aged 45-69 years who received an inactivated influenza vaccine. This CDR3 is CASSLAASGLSTDTQYF. The CDR3 DNA reads as TGCGCCAGCAGCTTGGCGGCTAGCGGACTTAGCACAGATACGCAGTATTTT.